A selection of T cell receptor beta chains follows, all from one sample in a study of T cells after posttransplantation cyclophosphamide. Sequenced by immunoSEQ multiplex PCR; TCRdb stores in-frame clones only, minus some. Of 20,000 or so clones listed, 85% to 90% are singletons. The sequences come from PBMCs, collected 350 to 400 days after allogeneic stem cell transplant with calcineurin inhibitor and methotrexate. The source is a female patient between 25 and 45 years old who received an allogeneic stem cell transplant from an unrelated donor, was CMV-positive, and had acute and chronic GVHD. Some T cells may be the graft donor's. CDR3s include the opening cysteine and the closing phenylalanine or tryptophan. A D gene is named only where the DNA matches it firmly. Clone size is given for some rows only: seen once, a few or many times, or a class if the clone is expanded.

J: TRBJ2-7
V: TRBV6-6
size: .
D: .
CDR3: CASSYSESTTYEQYF
DNA: TGTGCCAGCAGTTACTCCGAGTCGACTACCTACGAGCAGTACTTC

J: TRBJ2-2
V: TRBV7-2
size: .
D: .
CDR3: CASSLVDGGWSAGELFF
DNA: TGTGCCAGCAGCTTAGTCGACGGGGGATGGAGCGCCGGGGAGCTGTTTTTT

J: TRBJ1-1
V: TRBV30
size: .
D: .
CDR3: CAWRYFLNTEAFF
DNA: TGTGCCTGGAGATACTTTCTTAACACTGAAGCTTTCTTT

J: TRBJ2-2
V: TRBV19
size: .
D: TRBD2
CDR3: CASSRQRGNTGELFF
DNA: TGTGCCAGTAGTCGGCAGCGGGGGAACACCGGGGAGCTGTTTTTT

J: TRBJ2-7
V: TRBV6-1
size: .
D: TRBD2
CDR3: CASSEREAPDEQYF
DNA: TGTGCCAGCAGCGAGCGGGAGGCCCCTGACGAGCAGTACTTC

J: TRBJ2-1
V: TRBV19
size: .
D: TRBD2
CDR3: CASSLPGLAVYNEQFF
DNA: TGTGCCAGTAGTCTCCCGGGACTAGCGGTCTACAATGAGCAGTTCTTC

J: TRBJ1-5
V: TRBV13
size: once
D: TRBD1
CDR3: CASSLRFDRGSNSNQPQHF
DNA: TGTGCCAGCAGCTTACGCTTTGACAGGGGCAGCAATAGCAATCAGCCCCAGCATTTT

J: TRBJ2-1
V: TRBV19
size: .
D: .
CDR3: CASSIPAGPYNEQFF
DNA: TGTGCCAGTAGTATACCGGCGGGCCCCTACAATGAGCAGTTCTTC

J: TRBJ1-1
V: TRBV7-9
size: .
D: .
CDR3: CASSPGGSNTEAFF
DNA: TGTGCCAGCAGCCCCGGGGGATCGAACACTGAAGCTTTCTTT

J: TRBJ2-5
V: TRBV11-3
size: .
D: .
CDR3: CASSLPPRETQYF
DNA: TGTGCCAGCAGCTTACCCCCCCGGGAGACCCAGTACTTC

J: TRBJ2-7
V: TRBV7-9
size: .
D: .
CDR3: CASSFTGFYEQYF
DNA: TGTGCCAGCAGCTTTACAGGGTTTTACGAGCAGTACTTC

J: TRBJ1-1
V: TRBV27
size: .
D: .
CDR3: CASREDRFMNTEAFF
DNA: TGTGCCAGCAGGGAAGACAGGTTTATGAACACTGAAGCTTTCTTT

J: TRBJ2-2
V: TRBV11-3
size: .
D: TRBD2
CDR3: CASSLGGGNPNTGELFF
DNA: TGTGCCAGCAGCTTAGGGGGGGGGAACCCGAACACCGGGGAGCTGTTTTTT

J: TRBJ2-5
V: TRBV4-1
size: .
D: TRBD2
CDR3: CASSHLAAPETQYF
DNA: TGCGCCAGCAGCCACCTAGCGGCTCCAGAGACCCAGTACTTC

J: TRBJ2-1
V: TRBV7-9
size: once
D: .
CDR3: CASSLPWREDEQFF
DNA: TGTGCCAGCAGCTTACCCTGGCGGGAAGATGAGCAGTTCTTC

J: TRBJ2-7
V: TRBV7-2
size: .
D: TRBD2
CDR3: CASSPASGGFYEQYF
DNA: TGTGCCAGCAGCCCAGCTAGCGGGGGGTTCTACGAGCAGTACTTC

J: TRBJ1-3
V: TRBV28
size: .
D: .
CDR3: CASSPRGSGNTIYF
DNA: TGTGCCAGCAGCCCAAGGGGTTCTGGAAACACCATATATTTT

J: TRBJ2-2
V: TRBV7-3
size: .
D: .
CDR3: CASSLSRATGELFF
DNA: TGTGCCAGCAGCTTAAGCAGGGCCACCGGGGAGCTGTTTTTT

J: TRBJ1-2
V: TRBV7-9
size: few
D: TRBD1
CDR3: CASSRGTGYGYTF
DNA: TGTGCCAGCAGCCGGGGGACAGGTTATGGCTACACCTTC

J: TRBJ2-3
V: TRBV11-3
size: .
D: .
CDR3: CASSFRGAGYTDTQYF
DNA: TGTGCCAGCAGCTTCCGGGGGGCGGGATACACAGATACGCAGTATTTT

J: TRBJ2-1
V: TRBV27
size: .
D: TRBD2
CDR3: CASSLGRAGAGNEQFF
DNA: TGTGCCAGCAGTCTTGGCAGGGCGGGAGCGGGCAATGAGCAGTTCTTC

J: TRBJ2-5
V: TRBV7-9
size: .
D: TRBD2
CDR3: CASSFPASGRGRETQYF
DNA: TGTGCCAGCAGCTTTCCCGCTAGCGGGAGAGGTAGAGAGACCCAGTACTTC

J: TRBJ2-7
V: TRBV11-2
size: .
D: TRBD1
CDR3: CASSLKRTGGLFYEQYF
DNA: TGTGCCAGCAGCTTAAAAAGGACAGGGGGCTTGTTCTACGAGCAGTACTTC

J: TRBJ2-3
V: TRBV19
size: .
D: TRBD2
CDR3: CASSMGSGGPTDTQYF
DNA: TGTGCCAGTAGTATGGGCTCGGGAGGGCCAACAGATACGCAGTATTTT

J: TRBJ2-3
V: TRBV9
size: .
D: TRBD2
CDR3: CASSAWTSGDTDTQYF
DNA: TGTGCCAGCAGCGCATGGACTAGCGGGGACACAGATACGCAGTATTTT

J: TRBJ2-1
V: TRBV4-1
size: .
D: TRBD2
CDR3: CASSQEGREGPYNEQFF
DNA: TGCGCCAGCAGCCAAGAAGGCCGGGAGGGCCCCTACAATGAGCAGTTCTTC

J: TRBJ1-2
V: TRBV19
size: .
D: TRBD1
CDR3: CASSVPGQGLANYGYTF
DNA: TGTGCCAGTAGTGTACCGGGACAGGGCTTAGCTAACTATGGCTACACCTTC

J: TRBJ1-2
V: TRBV19
size: .
D: .
CDR3: CASSIDSIYGYTF
DNA: TGTGCCAGTAGTATAGACAGTATCTATGGCTACACCTTC

J: TRBJ1-6
V: TRBV7-9
size: .
D: .
CDR3: CASSPTRDSSYNSPLHF
DNA: TGTGCCAGCAGCCCGACTCGAGACAGTTCCTATAATTCACCCCTCCACTTT

J: TRBJ2-5
V: TRBV6-5
size: .
D: TRBD1
CDR3: CASRGQPIETQYF
DNA: TGTGCCAGCAGGGGACAGCCCATAGAGACCCAGTACTTC

J: TRBJ1-2
V: TRBV5-1
size: .
D: .
CDR3: CASSLELGGYGYTF
DNA: TGCGCCAGCAGCTTGGAACTGGGGGGGTATGGCTACACCTTC

J: TRBJ2-3
V: TRBV6-5
size: once
D: .
CDR3: CASSYSTGVPTDTQYF
DNA: TGTGCCAGCAGTTACTCTACGGGGGTGCCGACAGATACGCAGTATTTT

J: TRBJ2-1
V: TRBV5-4
size: .
D: .
CDR3: CASSPGAGEFF
DNA: TGTGCCAGCAGCCCGGGCGCAGGGGAATTCTTC

J: TRBJ2-3
V: TRBV21-1
size: .
D: .
CDR3: CASSKIAGGPDTQYF
DNA: TGTGCCAGCAGCAAAATAGCGGGAGGGCCAGATACGCAGTATTTT

J: TRBJ2-3
V: TRBV2
size: .
D: TRBD2
CDR3: CASSDGASGRDTQYF
DNA: TGTGCCAGCAGTGATGGGGCTAGCGGGAGAGATACGCAGTATTTT

J: TRBJ2-1
V: TRBV27
size: .
D: .
CDR3: CASSLLTGEQFF
DNA: TGTGCCAGCAGTTTATTAACGGGAGAGCAGTTCTTC

J: TRBJ1-2
V: TRBV25-1
size: .
D: TRBD1
CDR3: CASLASWTGDRGYTF
DNA: TGTGCCAGCCTGGCATCTTGGACAGGGGATCGGGGCTACACCTTC

J: TRBJ2-3
V: TRBV14
size: .
D: .
CDR3: CASSQGRGGLRRPDTQYF
DNA: TGTGCCAGCAGCCAAGGGAGGGGCGGACTGCGACGCCCAGATACGCAGTATTTT

J: TRBJ1-1
V: TRBV7-6
size: .
D: TRBD1
CDR3: CASTPGGSDTEAFF
DNA: TGTGCCAGCACCCCAGGGGGCTCGGACACTGAAGCTTTCTTT

J: TRBJ1-4
V: TRBV6-5
size: .
D: .
CDR3: CASTDRPTAQKLFF
DNA: TGTGCCAGCACCGATAGGCCCACAGCCCAAAAACTGTTTTTT

J: TRBJ1-1
V: TRBV11-2
size: few
D: .
CDR3: CASSLEVGHTEAFF
DNA: TGTGCCAGCAGCTTAGAGGTGGGGCACACTGAAGCTTTCTTT

J: TRBJ2-7
V: TRBV7-6
size: .
D: .
CDR3: CASSLEYGSPYEQYF
DNA: TGTGCCAGCAGCTTAGAGTACGGGAGTCCCTACGAGCAGTACTTC

J: TRBJ2-7
V: TRBV7-2
size: .
D: .
CDR3: CASSRRGQSSYEQYF
DNA: TGTGCTAGCAGCCGGCGGGGACAGAGCTCCTACGAGCAGTACTTC

J: TRBJ2-5
V: TRBV5-1
size: .
D: TRBD1
CDR3: CASSVGQGLETQYF
DNA: TGCGCCAGCAGCGTGGGACAGGGGTTGGAGACCCAGTACTTC

J: TRBJ2-1
V: TRBV4-1
size: .
D: TRBD2
CDR3: CASSHAWGDRGGNEQFF
DNA: TGCGCCAGCAGCCACGCATGGGGGGACCGCGGGGGCAATGAGCAGTTCTTC

J: TRBJ2-5
V: TRBV6-6
size: .
D: .
CDR3: CASSYPQGPETQYF
DNA: TGTGCCAGCAGTTACCCACAGGGACCGGAGACCCAGTACTTC

J: TRBJ1-2
V: TRBV5-8
size: .
D: .
CDR3: CASSRRASGGYTF
DNA: TGTGCCAGCAGCCGAAGGGCCTCGGGGGGCTACACCTTC

J: TRBJ2-3
V: TRBV2
size: .
D: TRBD2
CDR3: CASTLDQVLAGDTQYF
DNA: TGTGCCAGCACCCTAGACCAGGTCCTAGCGGGAGATACGCAGTATTTT

J: TRBJ2-2
V: TRBV19
size: few
D: TRBD1
CDR3: CASSIGQGNTGELFF
DNA: TGTGCCAGTAGTATTGGACAGGGGAACACCGGGGAGCTGTTTTTT

J: TRBJ1-3
V: TRBV7-9
size: few
D: .
CDR3: CASSLGVLGQLSGNTIYF
DNA: TGTGCCAGCAGCTTAGGGGTCCTGGGACAACTCTCTGGAAACACCATATATTTT

J: TRBJ2-5
V: TRBV19
size: .
D: TRBD1
CDR3: CASSRTGVQETQYF
DNA: TGTGCCAGTAGTAGGACAGGGGTGCAAGAGACCCAGTACTTC

J: TRBJ1-2
V: TRBV19
size: .
D: .
CDR3: CASSIRTGTGYTF
DNA: TGTGCCAGTAGTATAAGGACGGGAACTGGCTACACCTTC

J: TRBJ2-7
V: TRBV5-4
size: .
D: .
CDR3: CASRPGSQRGRSYEQYF
DNA: TGTGCCAGCAGACCCGGGTCGCAACGGGGTCGCTCCTACGAGCAGTACTTC

J: TRBJ2-1
V: TRBV5-6
size: .
D: TRBD2
CDR3: CASSASGGVGDEQFF
DNA: TGTGCCAGCAGCGCGAGCGGGGGGGTTGGTGATGAGCAGTTCTTC